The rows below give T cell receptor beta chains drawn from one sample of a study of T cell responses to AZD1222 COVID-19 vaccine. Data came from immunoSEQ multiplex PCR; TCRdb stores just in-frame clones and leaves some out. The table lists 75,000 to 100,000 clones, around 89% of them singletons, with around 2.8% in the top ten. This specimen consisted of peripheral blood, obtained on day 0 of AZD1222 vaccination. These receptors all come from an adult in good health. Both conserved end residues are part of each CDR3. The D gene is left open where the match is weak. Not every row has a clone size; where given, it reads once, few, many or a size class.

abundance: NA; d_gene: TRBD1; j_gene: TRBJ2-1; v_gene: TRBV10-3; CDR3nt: TGTGCCATCAATACGGGACAGGCTGTTAACAATGAGCAGTTCTTC; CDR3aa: CAINTGQAVNNEQFF
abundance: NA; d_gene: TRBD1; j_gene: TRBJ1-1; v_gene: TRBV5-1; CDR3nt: TGCGCCAGCAGCTTGGACAGGGGGACTGAAGCTTTCTTT; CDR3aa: CASSLDRGTEAFF
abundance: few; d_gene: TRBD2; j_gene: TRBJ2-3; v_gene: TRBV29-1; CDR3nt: TGCAGCGTTGGACTAGCGGGAGGTCCCACAGATACGCAGTATTTT; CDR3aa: CSVGLAGGPTDTQYF
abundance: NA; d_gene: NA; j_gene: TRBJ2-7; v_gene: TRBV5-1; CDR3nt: TGCGCCAGCAGCTTGAGTAGGGAAGAGCAGTACTTC; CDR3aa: CASSLSREEQYF
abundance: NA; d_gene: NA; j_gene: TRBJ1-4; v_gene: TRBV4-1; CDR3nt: TGCGCCAGCAGCCAAGATCAAAAACTGTTTTTT; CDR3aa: CASSQDQKLFF
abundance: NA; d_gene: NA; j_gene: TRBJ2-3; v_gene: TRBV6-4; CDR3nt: TGTGCCAGCAGCCAGGAGGCAAGCACAGATACGCAGTATTTT; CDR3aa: CASSQEASTDTQYF
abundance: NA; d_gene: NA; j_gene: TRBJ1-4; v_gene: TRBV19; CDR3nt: TGTGCCAGTAGTAAGAGGAGTACTGAAAAACTGTTTTTT; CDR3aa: CASSKRSTEKLFF
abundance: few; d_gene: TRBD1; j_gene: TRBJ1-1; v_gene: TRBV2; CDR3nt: TGTGCCAGCAAACCTGGACAGGGGTCGGTTGGGCCTGAAGCTTTCTTT; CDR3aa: CASKPGQGSVGPEAFF
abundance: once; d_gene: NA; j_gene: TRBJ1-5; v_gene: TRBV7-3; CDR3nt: TGTGCCAGCAGCTTAAAGTGCAGGGAACTCACCACTGGCAATCAGCCCCAGCATTTT; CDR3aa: CASSLKCRELTTGNQPQHF
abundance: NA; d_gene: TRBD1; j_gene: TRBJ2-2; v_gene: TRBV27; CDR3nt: TGTGCCAGCCGCACCCCCTTCAGGGGGAGCACCGGGGAGCTGTTTTTT; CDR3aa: CASRTPFRGSTGELFF
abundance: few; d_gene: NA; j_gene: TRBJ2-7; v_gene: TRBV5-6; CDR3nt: TGTGCCAGCAGCTCCGGGACGCACTCCTACGAGCAGTACTTC; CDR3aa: CASSSGTHSYEQYF
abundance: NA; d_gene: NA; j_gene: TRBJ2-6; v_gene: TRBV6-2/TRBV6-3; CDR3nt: TGTGCCAGCAGTTACTCTTTTAACTCTGGGGCCAACGTCCTGACTTTC; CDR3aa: CASSYSFNSGANVLTF
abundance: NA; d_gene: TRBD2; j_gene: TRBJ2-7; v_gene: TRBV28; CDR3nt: TGTGCCAGCAGTTTTATCGGGACTAGCTACGAGCAGTACTTC; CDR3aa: CASSFIGTSYEQYF
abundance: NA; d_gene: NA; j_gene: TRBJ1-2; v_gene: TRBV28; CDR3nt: TGTGCCAGCGGACGGTGGTCGGATGGCTACACCTTC; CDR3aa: CASGRWSDGYTF
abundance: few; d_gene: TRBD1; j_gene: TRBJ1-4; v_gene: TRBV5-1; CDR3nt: TGCGCCAGCAGCCCCGGACAGGCAACTAATGAAAAACTGTTTTTT; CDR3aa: CASSPGQATNEKLFF
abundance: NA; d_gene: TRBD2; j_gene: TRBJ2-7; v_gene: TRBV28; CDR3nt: TGTGCCAGCAGTTCCCCGGGGGGGGCCACCTCCTACGAGCAGTACTTC; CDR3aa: CASSSPGGATSYEQYF
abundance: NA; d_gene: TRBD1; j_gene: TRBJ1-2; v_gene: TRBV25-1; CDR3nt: TGTGCCAGCGGCGGGACAGGGGGCTCGAACTATGGCTACACCTTC; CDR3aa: CASGGTGGSNYGYTF
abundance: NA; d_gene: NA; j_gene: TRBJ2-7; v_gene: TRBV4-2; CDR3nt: TGTGCCAGCAGCCCCTCTGCGGGTCCGAGCTCCTACGAGCAGTACTTC; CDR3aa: CASSPSAGPSSYEQYF
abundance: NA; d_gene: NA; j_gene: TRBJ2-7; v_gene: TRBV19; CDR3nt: TGTGCCAGTAGTCCCCGAGGAGGGCGGATCTACGAGCAGTACTTC; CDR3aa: CASSPRGGRIYEQYF
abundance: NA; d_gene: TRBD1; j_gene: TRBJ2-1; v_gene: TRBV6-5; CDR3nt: TGTGCCAGCAGACCTCATGACAGGGGCGGGGAGCAGTTCTTC; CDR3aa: CASRPHDRGGEQFF
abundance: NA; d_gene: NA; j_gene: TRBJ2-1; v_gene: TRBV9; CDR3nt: TGTGCCAGCAGCCCCCGGGACGCCAGCTACAATGAGCAGTTCTTC; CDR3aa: CASSPRDASYNEQFF
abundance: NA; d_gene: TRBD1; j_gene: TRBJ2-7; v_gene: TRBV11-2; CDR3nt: TGTGCCAGCAGCTTTGGTGAGGGACAGGGGGCCTACGAGCAGTACTTC; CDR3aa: CASSFGEGQGAYEQYF
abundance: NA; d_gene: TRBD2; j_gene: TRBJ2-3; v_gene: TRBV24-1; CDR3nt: TGTGCCACCAGTGATTTTCGACGGCTAGCGGGAGACGCAGATACGCAGTATTTT; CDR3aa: CATSDFRRLAGDADTQYF
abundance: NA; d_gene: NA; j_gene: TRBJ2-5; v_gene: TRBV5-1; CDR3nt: TGCGCCAGCAGCTTGGACAGGGCTTATGATGAGACCCAGTACTTC; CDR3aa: CASSLDRAYDETQYF
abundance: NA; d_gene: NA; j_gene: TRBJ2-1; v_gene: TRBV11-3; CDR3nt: TGTGCCAGCAGCTTTACCGGCTCCTACAATGAGCAGTTCTTC; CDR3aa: CASSFTGSYNEQFF
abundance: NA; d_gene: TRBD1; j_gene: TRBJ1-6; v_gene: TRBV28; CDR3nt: TGTGCCAGCAGTCCCCTCGGGACAGGGGATAATTCACCCCTCCACTTT; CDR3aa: CASSPLGTGDNSPLHF
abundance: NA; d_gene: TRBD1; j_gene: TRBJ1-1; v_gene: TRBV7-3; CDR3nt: TGTGCCAGCAGTAAGGACCCTGGGGGACAGGGACGTGAAGCTTTCTTT; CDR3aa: CASSKDPGGQGREAFF
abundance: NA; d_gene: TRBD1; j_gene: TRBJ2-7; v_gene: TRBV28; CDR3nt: TGTGCCAGCAGTTTAAGGCCGGGACAGGGGATCTACGAGCAGTACTTC; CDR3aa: CASSLRPGQGIYEQYF
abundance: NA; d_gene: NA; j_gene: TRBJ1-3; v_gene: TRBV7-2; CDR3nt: TGTGCCAGCAGCTTAGTTTCGGGAAATTCTGGAAACACCATATATTTT; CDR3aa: CASSLVSGNSGNTIYF
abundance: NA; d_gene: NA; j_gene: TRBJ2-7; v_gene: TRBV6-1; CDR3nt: TGTGCCAGCAGTGAAGCAAGAGCGGGCTACGAGCAGTACTTC; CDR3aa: CASSEARAGYEQYF
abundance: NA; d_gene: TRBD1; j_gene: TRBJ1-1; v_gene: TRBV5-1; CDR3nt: TGCGCCAGCAGCTTGGGGACAGGGAACACTGAAGCTTTCTTT; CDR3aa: CASSLGTGNTEAFF
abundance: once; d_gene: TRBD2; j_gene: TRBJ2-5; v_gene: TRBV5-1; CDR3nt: TGCGCCAGCAGCGGGACTAGCCTAGAGACCCAGTACTTC; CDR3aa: CASSGTSLETQYF
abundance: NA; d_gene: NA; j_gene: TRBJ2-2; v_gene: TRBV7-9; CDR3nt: TGTGCCAGCAGCTTTACAGGGCCTTCGGGCACCGGGGAGCTGTTTTTT; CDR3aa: CASSFTGPSGTGELFF
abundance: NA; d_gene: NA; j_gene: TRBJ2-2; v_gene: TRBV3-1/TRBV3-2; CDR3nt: TGTGCCAGCAGCCAAGTTGTTACCGGGGAGCTGTTTTTT; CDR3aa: CASSQVVTGELFF
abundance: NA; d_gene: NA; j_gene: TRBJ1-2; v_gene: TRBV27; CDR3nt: TGTGCCAGCAGTTTATTCGGGGCCGCGAGCTATGGCTACACCTTC; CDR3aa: CASSLFGAASYGYTF
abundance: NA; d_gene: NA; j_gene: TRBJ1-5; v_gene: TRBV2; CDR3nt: TGTGCCAGCAGTGAAGGGCGGGATCAGCCCCAGCATTTT; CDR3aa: CASSEGRDQPQHF
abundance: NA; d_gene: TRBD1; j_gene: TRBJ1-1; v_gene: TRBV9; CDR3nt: TGTGCCAGCAGCGACCCCCTGGTTGGGACAGGGGGGAACACTGAAGCTTTCTTT; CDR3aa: CASSDPLVGTGGNTEAFF
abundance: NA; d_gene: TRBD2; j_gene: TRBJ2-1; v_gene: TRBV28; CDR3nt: TGTGCCAGCAGTTTACCAGCGTTAGGGACTAGCGGGAGTAGGAATGAGCAGTTCTTC; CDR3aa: CASSLPALGTSGSRNEQFF
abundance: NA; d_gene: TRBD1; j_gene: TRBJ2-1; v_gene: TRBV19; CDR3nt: TGTGCCAGTAGTCTCCACCGTCCCGACAGGGGGAATGAGCAGTTCTTC; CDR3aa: CASSLHRPDRGNEQFF
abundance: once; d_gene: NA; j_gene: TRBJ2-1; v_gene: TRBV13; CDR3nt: TGTGCCAGCAGCTTCAGAGGGGATGAGCAGTTCTTC; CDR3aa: CASSFRGDEQFF
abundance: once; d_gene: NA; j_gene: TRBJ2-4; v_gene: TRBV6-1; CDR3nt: TGTGCCAGCAGTGAATTAGCAGAGGGGGCCAAAAACATTCAGTACTTC; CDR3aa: CASSELAEGAKNIQYF
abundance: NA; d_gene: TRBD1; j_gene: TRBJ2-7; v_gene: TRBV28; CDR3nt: TGTGCCAGCAGAATAGGGGGACAGGGGGACCACGAGCAGTACTTC; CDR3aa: CASRIGGQGDHEQYF
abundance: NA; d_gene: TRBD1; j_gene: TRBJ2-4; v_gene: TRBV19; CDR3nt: TGTGCCAGTAGTCTCGGACTGATTGGCCGGGACAGGGTAAAAAACATTCAGTACTTC; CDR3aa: CASSLGLIGRDRVKNIQYF
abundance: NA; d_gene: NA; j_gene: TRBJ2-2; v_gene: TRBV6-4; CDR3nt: TGTGCCAGCAGATCGTGGGACCTCGTTTTGGACACCGGGGAGCTGTTTTTT; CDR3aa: CASRSWDLVLDTGELFF
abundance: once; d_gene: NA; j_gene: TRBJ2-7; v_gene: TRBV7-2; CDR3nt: TGTGCCAGCACCAGGGACTCCTACGAGCAGTACTTC; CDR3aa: CASTRDSYEQYF
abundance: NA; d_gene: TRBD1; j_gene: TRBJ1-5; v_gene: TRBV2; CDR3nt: TGTGCCAGCTGGGGACAGCCGCATCTCGAGCCCCAGCATTTT; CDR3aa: CASWGQPHLEPQHF
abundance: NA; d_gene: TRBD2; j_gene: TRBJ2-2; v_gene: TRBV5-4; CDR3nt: TGTGCCAGCAGCTCTCTAGCGGGCTCGAACACCGGGGAGCTGTTTTTT; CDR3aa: CASSSLAGSNTGELFF
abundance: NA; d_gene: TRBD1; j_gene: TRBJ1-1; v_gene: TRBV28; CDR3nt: TGTGCCAGCCGGCTAATGACAGGGCTGGACACTGAAGCTTTCTTT; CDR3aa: CASRLMTGLDTEAFF
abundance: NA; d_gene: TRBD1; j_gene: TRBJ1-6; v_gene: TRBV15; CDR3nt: TGTGCCACCAGCAGAAGGGACAGTCTTAATTCACCCCTCCACTTT; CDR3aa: CATSRRDSLNSPLHF
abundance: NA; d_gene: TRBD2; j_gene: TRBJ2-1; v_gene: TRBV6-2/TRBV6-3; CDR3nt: TGTGCCAGCAGTCACTACGCTAGCGGGAGCAAGAATGAGCAGTTCTTC; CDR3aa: CASSHYASGSKNEQFF
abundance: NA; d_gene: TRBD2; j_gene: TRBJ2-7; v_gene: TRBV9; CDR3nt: TGTGCCAGCAGCGTACTAGCGGAGGGTTCGAGGGAGCAGTACTTC; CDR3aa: CASSVLAEGSREQYF
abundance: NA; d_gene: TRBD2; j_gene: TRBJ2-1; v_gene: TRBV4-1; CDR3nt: TGCGCCAGCAGCCAAGATAAACTAGCGGATGAGCAGTTCTTC; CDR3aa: CASSQDKLADEQFF
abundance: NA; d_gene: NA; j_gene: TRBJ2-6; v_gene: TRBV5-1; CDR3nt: TGCGCCAGCAGCTTGCGGAGGGGCGTCTCTGGGGCCAACGTCCTGACTTTC; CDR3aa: CASSLRRGVSGANVLTF
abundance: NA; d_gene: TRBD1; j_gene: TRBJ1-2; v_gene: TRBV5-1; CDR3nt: TGCGCCAGCAGCCTTGGACAGGTCTATGGCTACACCTTC; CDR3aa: CASSLGQVYGYTF
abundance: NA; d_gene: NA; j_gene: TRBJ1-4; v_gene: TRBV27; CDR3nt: TGTGCCAGCAGTTCTTTCAGGGGACTGACTAATGAAAAACTGTTTTTT; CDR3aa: CASSSFRGLTNEKLFF
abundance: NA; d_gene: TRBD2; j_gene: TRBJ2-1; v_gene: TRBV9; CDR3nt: TGTGCCAGCAGCGTAGGGACTAGTTTTTACAATGAGCAGTTCTTC; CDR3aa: CASSVGTSFYNEQFF
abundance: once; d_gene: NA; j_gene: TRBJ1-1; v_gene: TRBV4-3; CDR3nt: TGCGCCAGCAGCCAAGATGCAGGGCTGGACACTGAAGCTTTCTTT; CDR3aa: CASSQDAGLDTEAFF